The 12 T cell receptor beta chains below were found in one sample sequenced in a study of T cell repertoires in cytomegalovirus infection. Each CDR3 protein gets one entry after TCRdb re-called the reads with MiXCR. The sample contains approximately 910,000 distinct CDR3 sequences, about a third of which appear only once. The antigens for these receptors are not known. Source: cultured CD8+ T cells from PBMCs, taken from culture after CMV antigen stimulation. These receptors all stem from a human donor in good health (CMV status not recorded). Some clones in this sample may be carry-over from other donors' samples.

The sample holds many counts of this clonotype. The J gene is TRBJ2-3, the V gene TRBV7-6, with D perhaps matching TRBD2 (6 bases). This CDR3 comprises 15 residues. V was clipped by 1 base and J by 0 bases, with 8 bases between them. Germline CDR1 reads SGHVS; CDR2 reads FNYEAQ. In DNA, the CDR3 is TGTGCCAGCAGCTTAGAACTAGCAAGCACAGATACGCAGTATTTT. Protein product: CASSLELASTDTQYF.

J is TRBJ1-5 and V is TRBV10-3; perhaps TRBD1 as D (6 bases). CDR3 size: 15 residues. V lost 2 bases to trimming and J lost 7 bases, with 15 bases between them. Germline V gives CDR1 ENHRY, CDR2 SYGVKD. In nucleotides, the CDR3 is TGTGCCATCAGTGAGGACAGGTCCCAGGGGCAGCCCCAGCATTTT. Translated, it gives CAISEDRSQGQPQHF.

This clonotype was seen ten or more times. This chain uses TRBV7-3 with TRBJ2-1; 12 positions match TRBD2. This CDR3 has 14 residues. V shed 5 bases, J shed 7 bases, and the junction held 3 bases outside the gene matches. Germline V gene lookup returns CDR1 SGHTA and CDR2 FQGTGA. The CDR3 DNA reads TGTGCCAGCAGCCCTAGCGGGGGGGCGAATGAGCAGTTCTTC. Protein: CASSPSGGANEQFF.

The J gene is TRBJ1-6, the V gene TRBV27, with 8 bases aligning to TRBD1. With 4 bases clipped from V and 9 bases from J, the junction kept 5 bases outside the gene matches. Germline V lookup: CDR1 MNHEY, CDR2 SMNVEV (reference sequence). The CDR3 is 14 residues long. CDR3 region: CASSSGTGTSPLHF. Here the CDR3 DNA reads TGTGCCAGCAGTTCCGGGACAGGCACTTCACCCCTCCACTTT.

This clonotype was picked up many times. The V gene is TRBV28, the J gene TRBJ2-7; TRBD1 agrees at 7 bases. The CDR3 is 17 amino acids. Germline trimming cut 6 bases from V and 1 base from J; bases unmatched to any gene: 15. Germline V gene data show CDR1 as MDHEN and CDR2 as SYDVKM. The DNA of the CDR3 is TGTGCCAGCAGCCCGGCCTCGACAGGGCAACCTTCCTACGAGCAGTACGTC. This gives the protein CASSPASTGQPSYEQYV.

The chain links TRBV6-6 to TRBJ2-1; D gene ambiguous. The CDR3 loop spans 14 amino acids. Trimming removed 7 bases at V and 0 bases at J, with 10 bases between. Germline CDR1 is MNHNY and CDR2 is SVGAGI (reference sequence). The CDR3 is CASTIKSSYNEQFF. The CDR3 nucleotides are TGTGCCAGCACCATAAAGAGCTCCTACAATGAGCAGTTCTTC.

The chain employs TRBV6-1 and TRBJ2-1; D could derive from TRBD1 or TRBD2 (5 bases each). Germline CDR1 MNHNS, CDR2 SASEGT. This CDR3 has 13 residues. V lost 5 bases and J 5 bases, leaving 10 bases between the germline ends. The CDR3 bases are TGTGCCAGCAGTTCCGGGGCCCACAATGAGCAGTTCTTC. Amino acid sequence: CASSSGAHNEQFF.

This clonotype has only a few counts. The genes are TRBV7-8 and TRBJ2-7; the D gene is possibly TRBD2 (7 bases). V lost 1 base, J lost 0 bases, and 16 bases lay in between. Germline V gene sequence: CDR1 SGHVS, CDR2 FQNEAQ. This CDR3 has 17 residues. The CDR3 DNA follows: TGTGCCAGCAGCTTAGGGGGGGGTGCCAGGGGCTCCTACGAGCAGTACTTC. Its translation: CASSLGGGARGSYEQYF.

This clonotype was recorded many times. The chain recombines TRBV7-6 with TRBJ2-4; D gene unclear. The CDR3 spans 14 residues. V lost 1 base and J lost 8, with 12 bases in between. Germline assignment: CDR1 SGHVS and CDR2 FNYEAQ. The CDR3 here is CASSLVGPLDIQYF. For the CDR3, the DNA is TGTGCCAGCAGCTTAGTAGGACCTTTAGACATTCAGTACTTC.

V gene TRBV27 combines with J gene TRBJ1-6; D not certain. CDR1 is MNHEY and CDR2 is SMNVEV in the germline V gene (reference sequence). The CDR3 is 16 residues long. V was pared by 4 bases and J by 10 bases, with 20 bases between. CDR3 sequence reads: CASSSGWEGSLSPLHF. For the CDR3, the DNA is TGTGCCAGCAGTTCCGGGTGGGAAGGGAGTCTGTCACCCCTCCACTTT.

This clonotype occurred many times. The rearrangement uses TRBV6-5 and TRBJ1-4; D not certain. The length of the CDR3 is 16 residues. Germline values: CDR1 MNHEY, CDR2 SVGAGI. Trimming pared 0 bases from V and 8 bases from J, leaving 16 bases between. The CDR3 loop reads CASSYSADFSPEKLFF. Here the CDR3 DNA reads TGTGCCAGCAGTTACTCGGCGGACTTCAGCCCCGAAAAACTGTTTTTT.

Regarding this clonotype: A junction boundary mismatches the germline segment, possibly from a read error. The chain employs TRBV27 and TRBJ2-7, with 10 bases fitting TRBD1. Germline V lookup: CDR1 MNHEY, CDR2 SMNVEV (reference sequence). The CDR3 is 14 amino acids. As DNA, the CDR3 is TGTGCCAGCAGTGCCTCCGGGACAGGGGACGAACAGTACTTC. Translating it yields CASSASGTGDEQYF.